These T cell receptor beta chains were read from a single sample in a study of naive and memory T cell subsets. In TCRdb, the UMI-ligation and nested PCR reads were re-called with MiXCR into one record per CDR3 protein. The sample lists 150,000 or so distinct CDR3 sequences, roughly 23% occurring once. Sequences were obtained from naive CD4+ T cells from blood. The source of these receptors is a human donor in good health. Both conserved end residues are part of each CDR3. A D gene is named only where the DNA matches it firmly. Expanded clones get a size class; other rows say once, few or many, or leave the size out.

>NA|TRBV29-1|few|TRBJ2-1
CSTRFAYNEQFF
TGCAGCACCCGGTTTGCGTACAATGAGCAGTTCTTC
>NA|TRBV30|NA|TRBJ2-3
CAWSDGSPTDTQYF
TGTGCCTGGAGCGACGGATCCCCCACAGATACGCAGTATTTT
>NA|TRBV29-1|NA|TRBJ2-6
CSVAGWANVLTF
TGCAGCGTTGCCGGCTGGGCCAACGTCCTGACTTTC
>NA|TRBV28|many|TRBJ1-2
CASSLVALEGSYTF
TGTGCCAGCAGTTTAGTGGCCCTCGAGGGCAGCTACACCTTC
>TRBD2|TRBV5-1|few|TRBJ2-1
CASSLFLGGRAANEQFF
TGCGCCAGCAGCTTGTTCCTTGGCGGGAGGGCCGCAAATGAGCAGTTCTTC
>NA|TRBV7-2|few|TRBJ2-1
CASSPTGGSGNEQFF
TGTGCCAGCAGCCCCACGGGGGGCTCGGGGAATGAGCAGTTCTTC
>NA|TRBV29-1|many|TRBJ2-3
CSVARRPTTDTQYF
TGCAGCGTTGCCCGGAGACCGACGACAGATACGCAGTATTTT
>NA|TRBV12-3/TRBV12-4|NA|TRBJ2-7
CASSSRRRGAYEQYF
TGTGCCAGCAGTTCGCGTCGGAGGGGGGCCTACGAGCAGTACTTC
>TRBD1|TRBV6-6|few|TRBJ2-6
CASSPLVWDRKAGANVLTF
TGTGCCAGCAGTCCTCTGGTCTGGGACAGAAAGGCCGGGGCCAACGTCCTGACTTTC
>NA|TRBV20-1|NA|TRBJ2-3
CSAHSTSTDTQYF
TGCAGTGCCCATTCTACTAGCACAGATACGCAGTATTTT
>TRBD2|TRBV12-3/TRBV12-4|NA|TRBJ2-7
CASSIAGRGYEQYF
TGTGCCAGCAGTATAGCGGGACGAGGCTACGAGCAGTACTTC
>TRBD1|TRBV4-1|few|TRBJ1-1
CASSQEGGRLNTEAFF
TGCGCCAGCAGCCAAGAAGGGGGCAGACTGAACACTGAAGCTTTCTTT
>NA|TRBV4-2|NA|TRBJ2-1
CASSQDVELYNEQFF
TGTGCCAGCAGCCAAGACGTTGAGCTGTACAATGAGCAGTTCTTC
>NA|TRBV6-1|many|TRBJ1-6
CASRSDSSYNSPLHF
TGTGCCAGCAGGTCGGACAGCTCCTATAATTCACCCCTCCACTTT
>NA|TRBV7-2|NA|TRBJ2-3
CASSPPGGADTQYF
TGTGCCAGCAGCCCCCCCGGGGGTGCAGATACGCAGTATTTT
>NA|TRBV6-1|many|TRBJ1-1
CASTLKWIVTEAFF
TGTGCCAGCACCCTGAAATGGATCGTCACTGAAGCTTTCTTT
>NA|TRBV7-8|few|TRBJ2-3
CASSLPGRPSTDTQYF
TGTGCCAGCAGCCTACCGGGGCGGCCTAGCACAGATACGCAGTATTTT
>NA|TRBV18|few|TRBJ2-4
CASSPVQGRKNIQYF
TGTGCCAGCTCACCGGTACAGGGGAGGAAAAACATTCAGTACTTC
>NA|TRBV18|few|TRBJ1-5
CASSPTGRGDQPQHF
TGTGCCAGCTCACCTACGGGGAGGGGTGATCAGCCCCAGCATTTT
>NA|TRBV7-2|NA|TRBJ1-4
CASSFLGPANNEKLFF
TGTGCCAGCAGCTTTCTGGGGCCTGCCAACAATGAAAAACTGTTTTTT
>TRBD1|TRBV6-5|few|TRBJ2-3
CASRTGADTQYF
TGTGCCAGCAGGACAGGGGCAGATACGCAGTATTTT
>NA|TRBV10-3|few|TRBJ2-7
CAISFAGGYEQYF
TGTGCCATCAGTTTCGCGGGTGGTTACGAGCAGTACTTC
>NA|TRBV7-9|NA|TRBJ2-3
CASSQTLSTDTQYF
TGTGCCAGCAGTCAAACCTTAAGCACAGATACGCAGTATTTT
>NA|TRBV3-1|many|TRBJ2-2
CASSQEDWGTGELFF
TGTGCCAGCAGCCAAGAGGACTGGGGCACCGGGGAGCTGTTTTTT
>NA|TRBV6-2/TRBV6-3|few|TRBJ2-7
CASSYPFGTVTYEQYF
TGTGCCAGCAGTTACCCCTTTGGGACGGTCACCTACGAGCAGTACTTC
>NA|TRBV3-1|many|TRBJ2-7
CASSQETRYEQYF
TGTGCCAGCAGCCAAGAGACGCGTTACGAGCAGTACTTC
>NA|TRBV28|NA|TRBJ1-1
CASITVGGRTEAFF
TGTGCCAGCATCACGGTGGGGGGACGTACTGAAGCTTTCTTT
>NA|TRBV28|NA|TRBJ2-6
CASNQVASGANVLTF
TGTGCCAGCAACCAGGTGGCCTCTGGGGCCAACGTCCTGACTTTC
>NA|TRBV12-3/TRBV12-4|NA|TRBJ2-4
CASSLLGNKNIQYF
TGTGCCAGCAGTTTACTGGGGAACAAAAACATTCAGTACTTC
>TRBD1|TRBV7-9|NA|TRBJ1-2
CASSFGQGAQSYGYTF
TGTGCCAGCAGCTTTGGACAGGGGGCGCAAAGCTATGGCTACACCTTC
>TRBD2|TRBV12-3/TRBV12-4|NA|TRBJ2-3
CASSLSSGRTDTQYF
TGTGCCAGCAGTTTAAGTAGCGGGAGAACAGATACGCAGTATTTT
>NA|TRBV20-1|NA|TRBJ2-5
CSALDTREQETQYF
TGCAGTGCCCTGGACACCCGAGAGCAAGAGACCCAGTACTTC
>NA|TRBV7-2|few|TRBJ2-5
CASSSSRVLETQYF
TGTGCCAGCAGCTCGTCCAGGGTATTAGAGACCCAGTACTTC
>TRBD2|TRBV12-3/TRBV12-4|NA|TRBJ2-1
CASSFSGSGNEQFF
TGTGCCAGCAGCTTTAGCGGGAGTGGCAATGAGCAGTTCTTC
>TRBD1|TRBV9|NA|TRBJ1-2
CASSPRTGIYGYTF
TGTGCCAGCAGCCCCCGGACAGGGATCTATGGCTACACCTTC
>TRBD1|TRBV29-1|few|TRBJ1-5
CSPTGGRQPQHF
TGCAGCCCAACAGGGGGGCGGCAGCCCCAGCATTTT
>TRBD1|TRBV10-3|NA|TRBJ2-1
CAISLLEGGLNEQFF
TGTGCCATCAGTCTACTAGAAGGGGGCCTCAATGAGCAGTTCTTC
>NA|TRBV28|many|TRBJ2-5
CASSTSETQYF
TGTGCCAGCAGTACCTCGGAGACCCAGTACTTC
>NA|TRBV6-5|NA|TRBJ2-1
CASKDGPSSYNEQFF
TGTGCCAGCAAGGACGGGCCAAGCTCCTACAATGAGCAGTTCTTC
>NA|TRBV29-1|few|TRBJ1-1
CSVSDGPEAFF
TGCAGCGTCTCGGACGGACCTGAAGCTTTCTTT
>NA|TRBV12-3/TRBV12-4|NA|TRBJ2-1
CASSLGTLPGHEQFF
TGTGCCAGCAGTTTAGGGACCCTCCCCGGTCATGAGCAGTTCTTC
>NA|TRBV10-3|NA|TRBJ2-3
CAIRSNPAVQYF
TGTGCCATCAGATCTAACCCGGCGGTGCAGTATTTT
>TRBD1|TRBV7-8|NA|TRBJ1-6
CAGSAVGQENSPLHF
TGTGCCGGCAGCGCCGTGGGACAGGAGAATTCACCCCTCCACTTT
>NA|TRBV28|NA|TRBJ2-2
CASSPPLRTGELFF
TGTGCCAGCAGTCCGCCCCTGCGCACCGGGGAGCTGTTTTTT
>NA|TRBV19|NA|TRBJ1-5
CASNLGLSNQPQHF
TGTGCCAGTAATTTGGGGTTAAGCAATCAGCCCCAGCATTTT
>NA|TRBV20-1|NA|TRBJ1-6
CSAQRRDRSPLHF
TGCAGTGCCCAACGGCGCGACAGGTCACCCCTCCACTTT
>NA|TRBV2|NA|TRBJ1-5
CASSDQAKDQPQHF
TGTGCCAGCAGTGACCAGGCAAAGGATCAGCCCCAGCATTTT
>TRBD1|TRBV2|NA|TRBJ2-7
CASTKDRGDHEQYF
TGTGCCAGCACCAAGGACAGGGGGGACCACGAGCAGTACTTC
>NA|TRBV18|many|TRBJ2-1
CASSLKRSADSYNEQFF
TGTGCCAGCTCACTCAAGAGGAGTGCGGACTCCTACAATGAGCAGTTCTTC
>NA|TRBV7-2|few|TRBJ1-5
CASSLQGWGNQPQHF
TGTGCCAGCAGCTTACAGGGTTGGGGCAATCAGCCCCAGCATTTT